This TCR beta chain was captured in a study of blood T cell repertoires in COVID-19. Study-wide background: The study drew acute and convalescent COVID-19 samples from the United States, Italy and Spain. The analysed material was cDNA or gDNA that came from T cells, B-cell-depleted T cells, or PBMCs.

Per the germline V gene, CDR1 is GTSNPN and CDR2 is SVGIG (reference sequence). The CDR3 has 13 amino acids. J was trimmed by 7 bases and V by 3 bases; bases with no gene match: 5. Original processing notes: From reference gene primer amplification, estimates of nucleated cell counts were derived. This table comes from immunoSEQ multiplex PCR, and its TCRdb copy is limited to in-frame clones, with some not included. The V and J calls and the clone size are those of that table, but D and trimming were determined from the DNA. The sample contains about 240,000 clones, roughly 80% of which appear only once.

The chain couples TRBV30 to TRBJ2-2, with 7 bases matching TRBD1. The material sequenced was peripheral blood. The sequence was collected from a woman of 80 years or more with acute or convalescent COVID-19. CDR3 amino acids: CAWSRDSVGELFF. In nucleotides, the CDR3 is TGTGCCTGGAGCCGGGACAGTGTCGGGGAGCTGTTTTTT.